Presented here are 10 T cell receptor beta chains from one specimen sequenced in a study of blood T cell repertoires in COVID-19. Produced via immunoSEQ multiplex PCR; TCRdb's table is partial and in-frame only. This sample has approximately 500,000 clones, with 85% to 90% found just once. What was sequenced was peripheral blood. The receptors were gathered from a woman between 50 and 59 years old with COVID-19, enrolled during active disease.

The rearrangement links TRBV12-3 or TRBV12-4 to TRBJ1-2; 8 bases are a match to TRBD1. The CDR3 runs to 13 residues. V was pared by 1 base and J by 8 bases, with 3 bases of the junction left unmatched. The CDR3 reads CASSLGTGSGYTF. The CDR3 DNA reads TGTGCCAGCAGTTTAGGGACAGGGAGCGGCTACACCTTC.

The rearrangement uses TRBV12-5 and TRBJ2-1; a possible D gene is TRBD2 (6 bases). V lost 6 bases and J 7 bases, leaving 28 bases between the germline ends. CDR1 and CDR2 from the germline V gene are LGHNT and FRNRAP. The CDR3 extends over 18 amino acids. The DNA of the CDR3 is TGTGCTAGTGGCCTGGGGGGAGCGGTTACTAGGGCTCGGAATGAGCAGTTCTTC. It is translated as CASGLGGAVTRARNEQFF.

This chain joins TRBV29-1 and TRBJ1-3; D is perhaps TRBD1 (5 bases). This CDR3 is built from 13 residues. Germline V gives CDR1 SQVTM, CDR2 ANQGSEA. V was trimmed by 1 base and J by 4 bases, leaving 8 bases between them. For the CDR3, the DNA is TGCAGCGTTGAAGGATCAGGGGGAAACACCATATATTTT. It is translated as CSVEGSGGNTIYF.

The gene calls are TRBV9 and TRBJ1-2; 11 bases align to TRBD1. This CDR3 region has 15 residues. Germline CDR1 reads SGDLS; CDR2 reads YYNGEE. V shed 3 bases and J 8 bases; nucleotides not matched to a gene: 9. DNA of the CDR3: TGTGCCAGCAGCGACGGACAGGGGGCGCGGGAGGGCTACACCTTC. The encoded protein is CASSDGQGAREGYTF.

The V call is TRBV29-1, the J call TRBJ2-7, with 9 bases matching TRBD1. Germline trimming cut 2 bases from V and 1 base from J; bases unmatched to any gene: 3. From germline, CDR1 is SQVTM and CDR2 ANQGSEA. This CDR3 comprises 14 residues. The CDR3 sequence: CSVEPTGGSYEQYF. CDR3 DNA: TGCAGCGTTGAACCGACAGGGGGTTCCTACGAGCAGTACTTC.

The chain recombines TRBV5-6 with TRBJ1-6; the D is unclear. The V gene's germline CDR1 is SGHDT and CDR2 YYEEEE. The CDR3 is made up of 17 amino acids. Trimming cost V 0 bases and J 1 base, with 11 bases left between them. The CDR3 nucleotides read TGTGCCAGCAGCTTGGAACTCCGGGGATCCTATAATTCACCCCTCCACTTT. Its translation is CASSLELRGSYNSPLHF.

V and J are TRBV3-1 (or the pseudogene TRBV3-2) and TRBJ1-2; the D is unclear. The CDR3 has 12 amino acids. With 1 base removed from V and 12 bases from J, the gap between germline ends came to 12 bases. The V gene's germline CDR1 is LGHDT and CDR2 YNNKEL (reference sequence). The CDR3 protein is CASSQGRTANTF. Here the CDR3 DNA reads TGTGCCAGCAGCCAAGGAAGAACAGCCAACACCTTC.

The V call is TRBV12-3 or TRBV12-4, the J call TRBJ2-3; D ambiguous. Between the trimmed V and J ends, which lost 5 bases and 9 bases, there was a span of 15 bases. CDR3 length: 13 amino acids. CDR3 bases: TGTGCCAGCAGTCCACGGTCGATTGTAACGCAGTATTTT. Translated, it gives CASSPRSIVTQYF.

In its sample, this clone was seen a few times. CDR3 in DNA: TGTGCCAGCAGCTCGGGACAGGGTTTGGGGAGCAATCAGCCCCAGCATTTT. It translates to CASSSGQGLGSNQPQHF. This rearrangement joins TRBV11-2 to TRBJ1-5, with TRBD1 matching over 9 bases. V trimming: 4 bases; J trimming: 1 base; junction bases outside the gene matches: 8. The CDR3 runs to 17 residues. Germline CDR1 and CDR2: SGHAT and FQNNGV.

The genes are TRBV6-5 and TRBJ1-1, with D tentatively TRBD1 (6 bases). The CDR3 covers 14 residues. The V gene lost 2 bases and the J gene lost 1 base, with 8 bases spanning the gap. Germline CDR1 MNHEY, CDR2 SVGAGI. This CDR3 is CASSYQGRNTEAFF. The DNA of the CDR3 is TGTGCCAGCAGTTACCAGGGGAGGAACACTGAAGCTTTCTTT.